Below, one TCR beta chain is given with its context. Antigen specificity is unknown. These data belong to a study of post-analysis software for immune sequencing data. Germline assignment: CDR1 SEHNR and CDR2 FQNEAQ (reference sequence). J lost 1 base, V lost 6 bases, and 11 bases had no gene match. The CDR3 totals 19 residues. Every TCR beta cDNA library bore unique molecular identifiers. TCRdb reprocessed the PCR reads with MiXCR, giving one entry per CDR3 protein. The sample holds roughly 620,000 distinct CDR3 sequences, 40% to 50% seen once. Study observations and caveats: Comparison with controls showed significantly lower normalized Chao1 diversity in multiple sclerosis patients. TRBV5-6, TRBV5-1 and TRBV20-1 belonged to a set of about five TRBV segments that were more frequent in patients than controls.

V usage is TRBV7-9 and J usage is TRBJ2-1; 14 positions agree with TRBD2. The TCR comes from a girl aged 10-17 years with multiple sclerosis. The material sequenced was blood. The CDR3 bases are TGTGCCAGCAGTCCTGGACTAGCGGGGGGTTCCCAATCCTACAATGAGCAGTTCTTC. Amino acid sequence: CASSPGLAGGSQSYNEQFF.